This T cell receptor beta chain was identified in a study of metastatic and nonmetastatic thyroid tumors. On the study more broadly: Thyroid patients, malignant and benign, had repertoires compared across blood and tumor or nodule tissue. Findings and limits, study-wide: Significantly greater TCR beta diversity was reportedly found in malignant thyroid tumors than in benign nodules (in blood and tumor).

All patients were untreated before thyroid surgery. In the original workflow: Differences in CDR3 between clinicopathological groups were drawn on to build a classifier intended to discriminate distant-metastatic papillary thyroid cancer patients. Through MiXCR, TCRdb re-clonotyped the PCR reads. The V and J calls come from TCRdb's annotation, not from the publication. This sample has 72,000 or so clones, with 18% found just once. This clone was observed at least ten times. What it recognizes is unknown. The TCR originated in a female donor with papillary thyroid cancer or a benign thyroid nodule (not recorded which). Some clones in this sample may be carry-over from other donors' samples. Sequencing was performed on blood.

CDR3: CASSLGLAVGGELFF. The CDR3 DNA reads TGTGCCAGCAGCCTGGGACTAGCGGTCGGCGGGGAGCTGTTTTTT. This chain joins TRBV11-1 and TRBJ2-2; 11 bases align to TRBD2. V trimming: 5 bases; J trimming: 7 bases; junction bases outside the gene matches: 6. The CDR3 is 15 amino acids. Germline assignment: CDR1 SGHAT and CDR2 FQDESV (reference sequence).